This T cell receptor beta chain was sequenced for a study of blood T cell repertoires in COVID-19. Study-level information: Researchers got acute and convalescent COVID-19 samples from the United States, Italy and Spain. Sample material is recorded as cDNA or gDNA derived from T cells, B-cell-depleted T cells, or PBMCs.

As processed by the authors: Amplification of reference gene primers provided the estimated nucleated cell counts. Using immunoSEQ multiplex PCR, the repertoire was profiled, and TCRdb retains in-frame clones only, with some absent. Clone size and V and J calls were adopted from that table, with D and trimming inferred from the DNA. The sample has hundreds of thousands of clones, nearly 90% seen once. The germline gives CDR1 SGHTA, CDR2 FQGTGA. Trimming pared 3 bases from V and 3 bases from J, leaving 8 bases between. CDR3 length equals 14 residues. Specimen: peripheral blood. This clonotype was obtained from a man aged 18 to 29 with active or convalescent COVID-19. The chain is built from TRBV7-3 and TRBJ2-2; D is undetermined. This CDR3 reads CASSFGPDTGELFF. Written as DNA, the CDR3 is TGTGCCAGCAGCTTTGGCCCAGACACCGGGGAGCTGTTTTTT.